This T cell receptor (beta chain) was captured in a study of blood T cell repertoires in COVID-19. Study in general: Samples representing acute and convalescent COVID-19 were sourced from the United States, Italy and Spain.

In the study's own analysis: Amplification from reference gene primers served as the basis for estimated nucleated cell counts. Profiled with immunoSEQ multiplex PCR; TCRdb holds only in-frame clones, not every one. V and J calls and clone size are as listed in that table; D and trimming were resolved from the DNA. Among over 250,000 clones listed, around 86% were seen once. The study recruited people aged roughly 18 to 95 years across around 24 US areas. Symptom resolution, clearance, or two negative PCRs marked donors in Cohort 3 as recovered. CDR1 MDHEN and CDR2 SYDVKM come from the germline V gene. This CDR3 contains 15 residues. V was trimmed by 6 bases and J by 1 base, leaving 15 bases between them.

The sequence derives from a woman between 18 and 29 years old who had recovered from COVID-19. The chain joins TRBV28 to TRBJ2-5; D uncertain. Sequences were obtained from PBMCs or T cells enriched from blood (not recorded which). CDR3 region: CASSVSYNIQETQYF. In nucleotides, the CDR3 is TGTGCCAGCAGCGTATCTTACAACATCCAAGAGACCCAGTACTTC.